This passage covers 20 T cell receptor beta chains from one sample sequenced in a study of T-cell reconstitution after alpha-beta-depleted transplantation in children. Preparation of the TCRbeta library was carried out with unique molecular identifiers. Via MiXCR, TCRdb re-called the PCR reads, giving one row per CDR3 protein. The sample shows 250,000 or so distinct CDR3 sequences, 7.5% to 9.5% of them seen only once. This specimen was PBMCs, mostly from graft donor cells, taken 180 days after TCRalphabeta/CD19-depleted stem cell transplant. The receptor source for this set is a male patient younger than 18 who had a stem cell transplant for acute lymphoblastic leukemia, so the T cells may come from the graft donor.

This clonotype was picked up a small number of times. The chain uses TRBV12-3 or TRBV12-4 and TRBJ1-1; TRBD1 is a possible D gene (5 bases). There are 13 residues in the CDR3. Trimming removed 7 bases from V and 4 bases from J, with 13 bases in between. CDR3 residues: CASTLRGGTEAFF. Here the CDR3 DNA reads TGTGCCAGCACCCTGAGGGGAGGCACTGAAGCTTTCTTT.

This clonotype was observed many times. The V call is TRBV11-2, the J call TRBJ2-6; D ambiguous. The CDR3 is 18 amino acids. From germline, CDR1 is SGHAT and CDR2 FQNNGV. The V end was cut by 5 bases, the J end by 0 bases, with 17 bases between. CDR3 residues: CASSLRGVLLSGANVLTF. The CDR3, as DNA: TGTGCCAGCAGCCTTCGTGGGGTACTTCTCTCTGGGGCCAACGTCCTGACTTTC.

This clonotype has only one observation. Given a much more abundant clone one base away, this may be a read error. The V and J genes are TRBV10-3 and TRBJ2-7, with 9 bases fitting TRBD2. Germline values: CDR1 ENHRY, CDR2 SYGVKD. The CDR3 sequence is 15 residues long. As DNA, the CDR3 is TGTGCCATCAGTGATTGGTCTAGCGGGGTCTACGACCAGTACTTC. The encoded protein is CAISDWSSGVYDQYF.

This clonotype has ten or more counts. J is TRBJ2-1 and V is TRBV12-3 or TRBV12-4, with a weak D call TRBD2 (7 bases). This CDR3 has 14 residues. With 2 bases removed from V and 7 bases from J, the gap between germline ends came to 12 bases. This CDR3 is CASSLKGGNNEQFF. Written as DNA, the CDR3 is TGTGCCAGCAGTTTAAAGGGGGGGAATAATGAGCAGTTCTTC.

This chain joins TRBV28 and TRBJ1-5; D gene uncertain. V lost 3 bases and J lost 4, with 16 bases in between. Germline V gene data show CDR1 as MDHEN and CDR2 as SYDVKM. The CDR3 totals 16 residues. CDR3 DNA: TGTGCCAGCAGTTTGCTCTTCGACGCCCCAAATCAGCCCCAGCATTTT. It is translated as CASSLLFDAPNQPQHF.

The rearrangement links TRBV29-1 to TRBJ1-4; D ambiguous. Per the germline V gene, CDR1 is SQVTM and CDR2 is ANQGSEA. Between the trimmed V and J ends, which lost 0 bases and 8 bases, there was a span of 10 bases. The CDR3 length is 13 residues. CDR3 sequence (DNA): TGCAGCGTTGAAGATTCGGGCAGGGAAAAACTGTTTTTT. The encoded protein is CSVEDSGREKLFF.

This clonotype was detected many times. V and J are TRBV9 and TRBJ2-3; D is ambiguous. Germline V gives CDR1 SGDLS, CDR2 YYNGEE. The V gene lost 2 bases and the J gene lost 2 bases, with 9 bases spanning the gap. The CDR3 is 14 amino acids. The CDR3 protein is CASSVSSSTDTQYF. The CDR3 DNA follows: TGTGCCAGCAGCGTGTCCAGTTCCACAGATACGCAGTATTTT.

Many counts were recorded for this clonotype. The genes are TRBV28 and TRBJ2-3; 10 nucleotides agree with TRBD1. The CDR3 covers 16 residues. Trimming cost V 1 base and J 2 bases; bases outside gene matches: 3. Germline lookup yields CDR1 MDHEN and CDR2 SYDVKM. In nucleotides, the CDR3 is TGTGCCAGCAGTTTATTTGGGACAGGGGCCACAGATACGCAGTATTTT. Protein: CASSLFGTGATDTQYF.

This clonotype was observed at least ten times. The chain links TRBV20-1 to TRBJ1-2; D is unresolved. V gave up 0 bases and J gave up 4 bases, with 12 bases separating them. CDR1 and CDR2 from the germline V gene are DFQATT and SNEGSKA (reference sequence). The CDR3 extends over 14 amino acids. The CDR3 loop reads CSARESGIPYGYTF. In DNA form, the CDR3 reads TGCAGTGCTAGAGAGTCCGGTATTCCCTATGGCTACACCTTC.

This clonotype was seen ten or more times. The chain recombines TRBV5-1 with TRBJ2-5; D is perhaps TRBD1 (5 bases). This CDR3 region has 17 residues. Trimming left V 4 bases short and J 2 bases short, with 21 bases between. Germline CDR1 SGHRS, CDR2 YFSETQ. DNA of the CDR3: TGCGCCAGCAGCCCCGTGCAGGGCACAAGGAATCAAGAGACCCAGTACTTC. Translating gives CASSPVQGTRNQETQYF.

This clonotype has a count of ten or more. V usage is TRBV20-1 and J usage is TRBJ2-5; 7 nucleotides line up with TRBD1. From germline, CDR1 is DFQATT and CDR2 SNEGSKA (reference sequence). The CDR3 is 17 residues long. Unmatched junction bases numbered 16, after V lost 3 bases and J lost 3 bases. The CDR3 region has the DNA TGCAGTGCTAGGACAGGGAACACCTTTTATCACAAAGAGACCCAGTACTTC. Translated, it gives CSARTGNTFYHKETQYF.

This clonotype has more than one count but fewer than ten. The CDR3 protein is CASSLYHRNTGELFF. The CDR3 coding sequence is TGTGCCAGCAGCTTGTACCACCGCAACACCGGGGAGCTGTTTTTT. The chain carries TRBV7-3 and TRBJ2-2; D uncertain. Trimming removed 3 bases at V and 2 bases at J, with 10 bases between. CDR1 and CDR2 (germline): SGHTA, FQGTGA. This CDR3 region has 15 residues.

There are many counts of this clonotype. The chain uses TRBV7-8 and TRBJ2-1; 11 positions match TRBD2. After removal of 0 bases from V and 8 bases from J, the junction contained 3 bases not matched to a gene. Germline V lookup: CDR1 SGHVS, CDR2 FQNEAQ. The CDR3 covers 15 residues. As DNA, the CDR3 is TGTGCCAGCAGCTTAGCCCGACTAGCGGGACATGAGCAGTTCTTC. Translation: CASSLARLAGHEQFF.

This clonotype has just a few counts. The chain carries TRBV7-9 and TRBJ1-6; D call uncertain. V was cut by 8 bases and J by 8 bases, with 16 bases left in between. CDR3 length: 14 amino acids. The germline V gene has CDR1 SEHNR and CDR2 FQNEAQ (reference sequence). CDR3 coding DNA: TGTGCCAGCCGCAGAGCTAGGAGGGATTCACCCCTCCACTTT. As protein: CASRRARRDSPLHF. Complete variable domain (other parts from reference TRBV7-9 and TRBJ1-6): DTGVSQNPRHKITKRGQNVTFRCDPISEHNRLYWYRQTLGQGPEFLTYFQNEAQLEKSRLLSDRFSAERPKGSFSTLEIQRTEQGDSAMYLCASRRARRDSPLHFGNGTRLTVT.

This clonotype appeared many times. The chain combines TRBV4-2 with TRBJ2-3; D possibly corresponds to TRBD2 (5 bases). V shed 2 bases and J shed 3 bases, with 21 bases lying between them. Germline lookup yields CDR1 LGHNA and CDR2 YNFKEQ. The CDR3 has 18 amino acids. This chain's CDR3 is CASSQNPILGSATDTQYF. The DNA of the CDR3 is TGTGCCAGCAGCCAAAACCCTATACTTGGGAGTGCGACAGATACGCAGTATTTT.

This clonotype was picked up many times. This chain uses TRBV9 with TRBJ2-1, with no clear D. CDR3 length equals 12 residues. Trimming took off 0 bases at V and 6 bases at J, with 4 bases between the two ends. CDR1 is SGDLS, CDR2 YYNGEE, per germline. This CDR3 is CASSVGLNEQFF. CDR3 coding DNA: TGTGCCAGCAGCGTAGGCCTCAATGAGCAGTTCTTC.

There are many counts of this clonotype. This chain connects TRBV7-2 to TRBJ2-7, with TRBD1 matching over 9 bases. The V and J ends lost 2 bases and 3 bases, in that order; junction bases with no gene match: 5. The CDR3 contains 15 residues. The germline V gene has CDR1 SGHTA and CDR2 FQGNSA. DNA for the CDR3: TGTGCCAGCAGCTTAACCGGGACAGGGAACTACGAGCAGTACTTC. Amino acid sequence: CASSLTGTGNYEQYF.

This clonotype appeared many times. In nucleotides, the CDR3 is TGTGCCAGCAGTTTTAACCGGGACAGGGGAAACTACGAGCAGTACTTC. Amino acid sequence: CASSFNRDRGNYEQYF. The V gene is TRBV6-5, the J gene TRBJ2-7; 10 bases map to TRBD1. The CDR3 has 16 residues. Germline V gene lookup returns CDR1 MNHEY and CDR2 SVGAGI. V lost 4 bases and J lost 3; bases outside the gene matches: 9.

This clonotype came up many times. CDR3 sequence (DNA): TGTGCCAGCAGTGAATTGCAGGGGGGGTTCTACGAGCAGTACTTC. This translates into CASSELQGGFYEQYF. The J gene is TRBJ2-7, the V gene TRBV25-1; the D gene could be TRBD1 or TRBD2 (7 bases each). Per the germline V gene, CDR1 is MGHDK and CDR2 is SYGVNS. Trimming pared 1 base from V and 3 bases from J, leaving 13 bases between. CDR3 length equals 15 residues.

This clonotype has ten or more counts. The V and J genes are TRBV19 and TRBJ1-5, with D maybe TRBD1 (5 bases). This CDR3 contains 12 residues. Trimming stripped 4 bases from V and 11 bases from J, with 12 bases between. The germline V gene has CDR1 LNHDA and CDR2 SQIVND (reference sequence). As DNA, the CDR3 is TGTGCCAGTAGTAGCGCGTTAGGGGCCCAGCATTTT. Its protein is CASSSALGAQHF.